The TCR beta chain under discussion was sequenced for a study of shared clonotypes between healthy human individuals. Profiling relied on immunoSEQ multiplex PCR, and the TCRdb table lists in-frame clones only, not all of them. The table shows roughly 2,000,000 clones, with over 85% occurring only once. Cells designated naive CD8 were CD45RO-negative and were positively selected for CCR7, with terminally differentiated effector memory CD45RA+ cells excluded. Germline V gene data show CDR1 as PRHDT and CDR2 as FYEKMQ (reference sequence). The V gene lost 5 bases and the J gene lost 6 bases, with 14 bases spanning the gap. This CDR3 has 14 residues.

The material sequenced was naive CD8+ T cells from PBMCs. The sequence was collected from a man younger than 35 in good health. Some clones in this sample may be carry-over from other donors' samples. The chain links TRBV13 to TRBJ2-1, with a weak D call TRBD1 (6 bases). The CDR3 region is CASSPRVGGNEQFF. The CDR3 coding sequence is TGTGCCAGCAGCCCGCGGGTAGGGGGCAATGAGCAGTTCTTC.